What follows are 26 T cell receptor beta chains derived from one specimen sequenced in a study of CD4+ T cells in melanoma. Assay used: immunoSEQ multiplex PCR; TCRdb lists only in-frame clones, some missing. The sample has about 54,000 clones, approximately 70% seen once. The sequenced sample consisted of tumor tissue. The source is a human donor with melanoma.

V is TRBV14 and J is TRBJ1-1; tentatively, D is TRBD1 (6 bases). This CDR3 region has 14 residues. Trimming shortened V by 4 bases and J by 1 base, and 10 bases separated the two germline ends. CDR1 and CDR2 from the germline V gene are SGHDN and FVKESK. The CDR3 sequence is CASSPQGANTEAFF. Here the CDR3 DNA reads TGTGCCAGCAGCCCACAGGGCGCGAACACTGAAGCTTTCTTT.

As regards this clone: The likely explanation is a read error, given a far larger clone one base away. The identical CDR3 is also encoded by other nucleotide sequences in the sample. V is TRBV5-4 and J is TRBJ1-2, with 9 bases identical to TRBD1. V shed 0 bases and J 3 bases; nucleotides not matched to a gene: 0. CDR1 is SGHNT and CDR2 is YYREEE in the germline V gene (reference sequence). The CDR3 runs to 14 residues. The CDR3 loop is CASSLGTGDYGYTF. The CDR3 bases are TGTGCCAGCAGCTTGGGGACAGGGGACTATGGCTACACCTTC.

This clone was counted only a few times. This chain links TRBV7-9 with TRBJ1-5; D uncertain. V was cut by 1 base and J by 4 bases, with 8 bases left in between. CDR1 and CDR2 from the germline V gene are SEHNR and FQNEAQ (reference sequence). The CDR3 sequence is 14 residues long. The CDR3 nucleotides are TGTGCCAGCAGCTTAGGGACTATGAATCAGCCCCAGCATTTT. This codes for CASSLGTMNQPQHF.

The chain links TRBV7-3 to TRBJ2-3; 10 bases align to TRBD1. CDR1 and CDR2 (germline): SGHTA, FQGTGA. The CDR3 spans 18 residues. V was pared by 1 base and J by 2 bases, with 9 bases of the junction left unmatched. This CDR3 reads CASSLIGAGTGDTDTQYF. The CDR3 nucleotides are TGTGCCAGCAGCTTAATAGGGGCCGGGACAGGGGACACAGATACGCAGTATTTT. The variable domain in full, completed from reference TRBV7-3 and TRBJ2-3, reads GAGVSQTPSNKVTEKGKYVELRCDPISGHTALYWYRQSLGQGPEFLIYFQGTGAADDSGLPNDRFFAVRPEGSVSTLKIQRTERGDSAVYLCASSLIGAGTGDTDTQYFGPGTRLTVL.

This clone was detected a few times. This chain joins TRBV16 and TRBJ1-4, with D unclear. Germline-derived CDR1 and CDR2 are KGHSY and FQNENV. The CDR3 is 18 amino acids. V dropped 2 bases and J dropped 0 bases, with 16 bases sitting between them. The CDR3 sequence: CASSQRGQTSSTNEKLFF. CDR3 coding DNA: TGTGCCAGCAGCCAAAGAGGTCAGACCTCTTCAACTAATGAAAAACTGTTTTTT.

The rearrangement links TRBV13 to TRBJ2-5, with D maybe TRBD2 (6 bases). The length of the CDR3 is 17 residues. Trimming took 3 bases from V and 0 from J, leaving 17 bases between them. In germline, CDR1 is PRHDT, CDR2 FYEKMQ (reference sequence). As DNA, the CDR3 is TGTGCCAGCAGCTTTCGGTTCGCGGGGATGGACCAAGAGACCCAGTACTTC. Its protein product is CASSFRFAGMDQETQYF. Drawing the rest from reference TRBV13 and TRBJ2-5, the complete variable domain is AAGVIQSPRHLIKEKRETATLKCYPIPRHDTVYWYQQGPGQDPQFLISFYEKMQSDKGSIPDRFSAQQFSDYHSELNMSSLELGDSALYFCASSFRFAGMDQETQYFGPGTRLLVL.

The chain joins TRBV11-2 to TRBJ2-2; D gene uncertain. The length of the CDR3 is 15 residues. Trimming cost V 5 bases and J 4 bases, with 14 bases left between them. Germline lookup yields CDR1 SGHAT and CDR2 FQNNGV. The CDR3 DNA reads TGTGCCAGCAGCAGAGAAGGGTGGGGCACCGGGGAGCTGTTTTTT. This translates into CASSREGWGTGELFF.

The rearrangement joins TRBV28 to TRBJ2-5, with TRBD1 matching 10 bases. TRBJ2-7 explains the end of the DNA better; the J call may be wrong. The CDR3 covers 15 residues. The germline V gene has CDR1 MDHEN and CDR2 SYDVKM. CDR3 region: CATRSGQGMSYEQYF. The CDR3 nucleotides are TGTGCCACCAGATCGGGACAGGGGATGTCCTACGAGCAGTACTTC.

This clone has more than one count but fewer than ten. The CDR3 nucleotides read TGTGCCAGCAGCGTAGAACCGGGTCAGGGTGAGCAGTTCTTC. Its protein is CASSVEPGQGEQFF. The chain has TRBV9 and TRBJ2-1; D is perhaps TRBD1 (5 bases). The V and J ends lost 0 bases and 9 bases respectively, with 13 bases between them. This CDR3 has 14 residues. CDR1 is SGDLS, CDR2 YYNGEE, per germline.

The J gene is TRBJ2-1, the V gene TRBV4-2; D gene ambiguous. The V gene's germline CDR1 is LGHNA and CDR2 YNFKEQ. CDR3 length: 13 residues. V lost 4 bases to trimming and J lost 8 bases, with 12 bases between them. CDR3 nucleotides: TGTGCCAGCAGCCCCGCCCCAGCCGATGAGCAGTTCTTC. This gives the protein CASSPAPADEQFF.

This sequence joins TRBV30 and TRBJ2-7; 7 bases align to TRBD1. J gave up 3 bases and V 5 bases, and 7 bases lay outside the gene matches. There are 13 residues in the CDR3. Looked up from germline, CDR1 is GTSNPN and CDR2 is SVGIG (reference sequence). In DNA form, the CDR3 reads TGTGCCTGGTTGGGACAGCCCAGCTACGAGCAGTACTTC. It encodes CAWLGQPSYEQYF.

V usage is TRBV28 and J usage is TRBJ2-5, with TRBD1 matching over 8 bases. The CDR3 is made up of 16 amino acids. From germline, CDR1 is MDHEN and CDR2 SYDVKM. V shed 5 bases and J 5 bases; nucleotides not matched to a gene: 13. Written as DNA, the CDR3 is TGTGCCAGCAGTCCCGGGACAGGAGAGTTTGTGGAGACCCAGTACTTC. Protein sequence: CASSPGTGEFVETQYF.

The CDR3 DNA reads as TGTGCCAGCAGTTTGGGGGAAACCCAGTACTTC. The encoded protein is CASSLGETQYF. The chain couples TRBV28 to TRBJ2-5; TRBD1 or TRBD2 may be the D gene (5 bases each). Trimming stripped 3 bases from V and 8 bases from J, with 7 bases between. Germline loops: CDR1 MDHEN, CDR2 SYDVKM. The CDR3 extends over 11 amino acids. The full variable domain, with the rest looked up from reference TRBV28 and TRBJ2-5, is DVKVTQSSRYLVKRTGEKVFLECVQDMDHENMFWYRQDPGLGLRLIYFSYDVKMKEKGDIPEGYSVSREKKERFSLILESASTNQTSMYLCASSLGETQYFGPGTRLLVL.

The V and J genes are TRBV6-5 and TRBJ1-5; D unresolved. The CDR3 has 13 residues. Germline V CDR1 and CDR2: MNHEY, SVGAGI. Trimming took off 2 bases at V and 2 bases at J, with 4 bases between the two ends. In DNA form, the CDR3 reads TGTGCCAGCAGTTACGATCGCAATCAGCCCCAGCATTTT. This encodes CASSYDRNQPQHF.

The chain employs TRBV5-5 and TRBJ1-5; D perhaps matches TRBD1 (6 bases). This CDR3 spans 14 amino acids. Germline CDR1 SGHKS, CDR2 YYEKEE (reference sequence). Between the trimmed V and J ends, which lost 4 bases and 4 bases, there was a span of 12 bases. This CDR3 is CASSGTGLNQPQHF. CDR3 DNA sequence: TGTGCCAGCAGCGGTACAGGGCTTAATCAGCCCCAGCATTTT.

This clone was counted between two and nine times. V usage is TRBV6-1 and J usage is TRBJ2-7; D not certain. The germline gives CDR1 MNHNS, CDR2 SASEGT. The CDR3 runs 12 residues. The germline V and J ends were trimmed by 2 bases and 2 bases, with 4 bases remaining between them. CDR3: CASSEQAYEQYF. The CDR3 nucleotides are TGTGCCAGCAGTGAACAGGCCTACGAGCAGTACTTC.

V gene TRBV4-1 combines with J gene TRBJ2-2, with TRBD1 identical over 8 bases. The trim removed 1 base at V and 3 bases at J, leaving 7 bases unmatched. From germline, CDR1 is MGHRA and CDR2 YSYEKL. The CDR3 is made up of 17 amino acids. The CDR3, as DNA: TGCGCCAGCAGCCAAGTCCTATGGGACAGGCACACCGGGGAGCTGTTTTTT. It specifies CASSQVLWDRHTGELFF.

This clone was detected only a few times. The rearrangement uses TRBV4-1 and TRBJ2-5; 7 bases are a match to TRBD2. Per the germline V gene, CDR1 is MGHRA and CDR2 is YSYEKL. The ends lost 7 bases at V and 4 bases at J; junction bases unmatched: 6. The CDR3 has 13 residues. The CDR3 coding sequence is TGCGCCAGCACCTTGGGCGGGGGAGAGACCCAGTACTTC. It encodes CASTLGGGETQYF.

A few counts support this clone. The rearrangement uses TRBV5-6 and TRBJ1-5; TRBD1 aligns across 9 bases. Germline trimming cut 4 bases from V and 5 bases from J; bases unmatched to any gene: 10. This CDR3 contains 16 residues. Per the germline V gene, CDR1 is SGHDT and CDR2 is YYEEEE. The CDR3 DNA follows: TGTGCCAGCAGCGTCCACAGGGGGCCAGGGGATCAGCCCCAGCATTTT. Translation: CASSVHRGPGDQPQHF.

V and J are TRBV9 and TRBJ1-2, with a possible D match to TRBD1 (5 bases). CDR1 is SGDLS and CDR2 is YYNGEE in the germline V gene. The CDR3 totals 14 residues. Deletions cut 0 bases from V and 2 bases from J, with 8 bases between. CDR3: CASSVDEGNYGYTF. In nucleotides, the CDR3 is TGTGCCAGCAGCGTAGATGAGGGGAACTATGGCTACACCTTC.

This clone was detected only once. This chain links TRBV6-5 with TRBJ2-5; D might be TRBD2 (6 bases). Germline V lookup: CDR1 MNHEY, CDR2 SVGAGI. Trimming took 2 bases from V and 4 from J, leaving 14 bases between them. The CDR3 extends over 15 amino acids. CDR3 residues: CASSYLDPGGETQYF. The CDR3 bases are TGTGCCAGCAGTTACCTGGACCCCGGGGGAGAGACCCAGTACTTC.

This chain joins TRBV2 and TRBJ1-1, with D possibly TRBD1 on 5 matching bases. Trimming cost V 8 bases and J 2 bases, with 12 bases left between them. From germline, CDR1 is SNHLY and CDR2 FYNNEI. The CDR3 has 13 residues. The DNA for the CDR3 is TGTGCCAGCGAAACAGGACTCAACACTGAAGCTTTCTTT. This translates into CASETGLNTEAFF.

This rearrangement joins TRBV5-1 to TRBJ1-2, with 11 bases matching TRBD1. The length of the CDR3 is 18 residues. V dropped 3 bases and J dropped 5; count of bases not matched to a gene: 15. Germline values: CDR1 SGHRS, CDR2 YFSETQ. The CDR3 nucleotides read TGCGCCAGCAGCTGGGGTCCGGGACAGGGGGTTACTCGATATGGCTACACCTTC. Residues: CASSWGPGQGVTRYGYTF. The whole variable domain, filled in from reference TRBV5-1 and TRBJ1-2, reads KAGVTQTPRYLIKTRGQQVTLSCSPISGHRSVSWYQQTPGQGLQFLFEYFSETQRNKGNFPGRFSGRQFSNSRSEMNVSTLELGDSALYLCASSWGPGQGVTRYGYTFGSGTRLTVV.

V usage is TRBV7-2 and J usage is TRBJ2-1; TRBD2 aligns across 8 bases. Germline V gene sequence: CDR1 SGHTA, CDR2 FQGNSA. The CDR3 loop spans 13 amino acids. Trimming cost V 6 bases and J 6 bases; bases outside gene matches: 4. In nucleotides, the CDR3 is TGTGCCAGCAGTCACGGGGGGGCCAATGAGCAGTTCTTC. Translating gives CASSHGGANEQFF.

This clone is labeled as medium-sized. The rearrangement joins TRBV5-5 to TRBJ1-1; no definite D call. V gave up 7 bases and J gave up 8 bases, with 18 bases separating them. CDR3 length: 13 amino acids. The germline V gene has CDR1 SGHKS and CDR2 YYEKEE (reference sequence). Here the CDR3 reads CASASRADREAFF. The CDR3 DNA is TGTGCCAGCGCCAGCCGAGCGGATAGGGAAGCTTTCTTT.

The CDR3: CATSRTGGGYNEQFF. As DNA, the CDR3 is TGTGCCACCAGTAGGACAGGGGGCGGTTACAATGAGCAGTTCTTC. This chain connects TRBV15 to TRBJ2-1, with 11 bases lining up with TRBD1. Germline V gene lookup returns CDR1 LNHNV and CDR2 YYDKDF (reference sequence). This CDR3 region has 15 residues. J was trimmed by 4 bases and V by 6 bases; bases with no gene match: 5.